Shown below are 18 T cell receptor beta chains from a single sample sequenced in a study of blood T cells in healthy people across ages (dated by TCRdb to the mid-2010s). Preparation of the library involved 5' RACE. The sequencing machine was an Illumina HiSeq 2500. The second PCR ran for roughly 7 to 11 cycles and used a J-beta primer mix along with a sample-barcoded 5' primer. TCRdb redid the processing of the public reads, applying fastp at Q25 and MiXCR, and retained in-frame beta chains. When rows share a CDR3 protein, they turn into one entry using the most common DNA and genes. Counted in this sample were about 1.5 million distinct CDR3 sequences; about 45% of them appeared once. Just over 4% of the sample lies in the top ten. The sample consisted of blood. The receptors shown here come from a young woman in good health.

The chain joins TRBV6-6 to TRBJ2-4, with D possibly TRBD1 on 6 matching bases. This CDR3 comprises 15 residues. Germline CDR1 and CDR2: MNHNY and SVGAGI (reference sequence). The ends were cut back, 4 bases at V and 1 base at J, with 11 bases in the middle. The CDR3 region has the DNA TGTGCCAGCAGTTCAGGGGTGCGGGCCAAAAACATTCAGTACTTC. Its protein is CASSSGVRAKNIQYF.

J is TRBJ2-3 and V is TRBV20-1; the D gene could be TRBD1 or TRBD2 (5 bases each). The germline CDR1 and CDR2 sequences are DFQATT and SNEGSKA (reference sequence). This CDR3 has 17 residues. Trimming stripped 2 bases from V and 1 base from J, with 19 bases between. The CDR3 DNA sequence: TGCAGTGCTAGAAGAAGACGAGGAGTGGGGGGCACAGATACGCAGTATTTT. This encodes CSARRRRGVGGTDTQYF.

The genes are TRBV9 and TRBJ2-5, with 7 bases lining up with TRBD2. CDR3 length: 16 residues. Germline V gives CDR1 SGDLS, CDR2 YYNGEE. Trimming took 3 bases from V and 2 from J; bases not matched to a gene: 10. The CDR3 coding sequence is TGTGCCAGCAGCGGCGAGGGAGGGTTAAATCAAGAGACCCAGTACTTC. Translating it yields CASSGEGGLNQETQYF.

This clonotype showed up just a few times. V is TRBV10-3 and J is TRBJ2-7; 7 bases match TRBD1. CDR3 length: 13 amino acids. J gave up 5 bases and V 6 bases, and 7 bases lay outside the gene matches. CDR1 is ENHRY and CDR2 is SYGVKD in the germline V gene. The CDR3 region is CAIRPGGRDEQYF. CDR3 coding DNA: TGTGCCATCAGGCCAGGGGGACGAGACGAGCAGTACTTC.

The genes are TRBV4-3 and TRBJ1-4; no clear D. The CDR3 length is 17 residues. Deletions cut 1 base from V and 0 bases from J, with 12 bases between. The germline V gene encodes CDR1 LGHNA and CDR2 YSLEER. Written as DNA, the CDR3 is TGCGCCAGCAGCCAAGTGTGGGATACATCAACTAATGAAAAACTGTTTTTT. It encodes CASSQVWDTSTNEKLFF.

On this clonotype: A read error may produce the germline difference seen at one junction end. J is TRBJ2-1 and V is TRBV4-3, with TRBD2 matching over 9 bases. The CDR3 has 18 residues. The V gene's germline CDR1 is LGHNA and CDR2 YSLEER. CDR3 protein: CASSQDQGSGSSCNEQFF. DNA for the CDR3: TGCGCCAGCAGCCAAGATCAGGGTAGCGGGAGCTCCTGCAATGAGCAGTTCTTC.

This chain joins TRBV4-3 and TRBJ2-3; D unresolved. The CDR3 has 14 amino acids. The germline V gene encodes CDR1 LGHNA and CDR2 YSLEER. The ends were cut back, 3 bases at V and 4 bases at J, with 11 bases in the middle. CDR3 region: CASSHRAYPDTQYF. In DNA form, the CDR3 reads TGCGCCAGCAGCCACCGGGCCTACCCAGATACGCAGTATTTT.

This clonotype was seen ten or more times. The V call is TRBV6-2 or TRBV6-3, the J call TRBJ2-1; unclear D gene. The CDR3 loop spans 12 amino acids. V gave up 0 bases and J gave up 3 bases, with 0 bases separating them. Germline V gene lookup returns CDR1 MNHEY and CDR2 SVGEGT. The CDR3 loop reads CASSYSYNEQFF. CDR3 nucleotide sequence: TGTGCCAGCAGTTACTCCTACAATGAGCAGTTCTTC.

This clonotype was seen more than once but under ten times. The rearrangement uses TRBV20-1 and TRBJ1-2; no reliable D call. The germline V gene has CDR1 DFQATT and CDR2 SNEGSKA (reference sequence). The CDR3 has 10 amino acids. The V end was cut by 6 bases, the J end by 8 bases, with 10 bases between. DNA for the CDR3: TGCAGTGCGGGGTTACTAGGCTACACCTTC. Translated: CSAGLLGYTF.

The count of this clonotype is one. The chain carries TRBV7-8 and TRBJ1-5; 8 nucleotides agree with TRBD1. Germline V gene data show CDR1 as SGHVS and CDR2 as FQNEAQ. Trimming took 5 bases from V and 7 from J; bases not matched to a gene: 10. The CDR3 extends over 15 amino acids. CDR3 in amino acids: CASSTQTGEGQPQHF. For the CDR3, the DNA is TGTGCCAGCAGCACCCAGACAGGGGAGGGACAGCCCCAGCATTTT.

This clonotype came up a few times. The rearrangement links TRBV12-3 or TRBV12-4 to TRBJ2-7, with D unclear. V lost 3 bases and J 1 base, leaving 10 bases between the germline ends. This CDR3 has 14 residues. This CDR3 is CASSFRQRSYEQYF. CDR3 sequence (DNA): TGTGCCAGCAGTTTTCGGCAGCGTTCCTACGAGCAGTACTTC.

The chain combines TRBV20-1 with TRBJ2-3, with D possibly TRBD1 on 5 matching bases. The CDR3 covers 14 residues. CDR1 DFQATT and CDR2 SNEGSKA come from the germline V gene (reference sequence). Trimming removed 3 bases from V and 6 bases from J, with 16 bases in between. Here the CDR3 reads CSARVTAFLDTQYF. CDR3 nucleotides: TGCAGTGCTAGGGTGACAGCCTTTCTTGATACGCAGTATTTT.

J is TRBJ2-2 and V is TRBV10-3; TRBD2 matches at 7 bases. CDR1 and CDR2 from the germline V gene are ENHRY and SYGVKD. V was pared by 4 bases and J by 5 bases, with 13 bases of the junction left unmatched. The CDR3 runs 17 residues. The CDR3 region has the DNA TGTGCCATCAGTGCCCCGGTCGGAGCGGGACGAACCGGGGAGCTGTTTTTT. It specifies CAISAPVGAGRTGELFF.

This clonotype turned up a few times. Here the CDR3 reads CSVERGRGSYNEQFF. CDR3 bases: TGCAGCGTTGAAAGAGGCAGGGGAAGCTACAATGAGCAGTTCTTC. The chain joins TRBV29-1 to TRBJ2-1; D is possibly TRBD1 (6 bases). Germline values: CDR1 SQVTM, CDR2 ANQGSEA. CDR3 size: 15 residues. V was shortened by 2 bases and J by 3 bases, with 14 bases between the two germline ends.

This clonotype was seen a handful of times. The chain couples TRBV20-1 to TRBJ2-3; 9 nucleotides align to TRBD2. V gave up 1 base and J gave up 5 bases; unmatched junction bases: 7. This CDR3 has 15 amino acids. Germline values: CDR1 DFQATT, CDR2 SNEGSKA (reference sequence). DNA for the CDR3: TGCAGTGCTAGAGTGGAGCGGGGGGTAATAGATACGCAGTATTTT. Translated: CSARVERGVIDTQYF.

Comment on this clonotype: This sequence may be a read error, since a much larger clone differs from it by one base. This chain joins TRBV12-3 or TRBV12-4 and TRBJ1-2, with D possibly being TRBD1 (6 bases). Between the trimmed V and J ends, which lost 7 bases and 3 bases, there was a span of 12 bases. The CDR3 has 13 amino acids. Written as DNA, the CDR3 is TGTGCCAGCAACAAGAGGACAGACTATGGCTACACCTTC. Translation: CASNKRTDYGYTF.

This chain connects TRBV28 to TRBJ2-7; possible D gene TRBD2, 6 bases. V shed 6 bases and J shed 3 bases, with 18 bases lying between them. CDR1 and CDR2 from the germline V gene are MDHEN and SYDVKM. The CDR3 totals 15 residues. CDR3 protein: CASRYPGELGYEQYF. CDR3 nucleotides: TGTGCCAGCAGATATCCGGGAGAATTGGGCTACGAGCAGTACTTC.

The CDR3 DNA follows: TGTGCCAGCAGCTTAACGGACAGTCAAGGCTACGAGCAGTACTTC. It translates to CASSLTDSQGYEQYF. This rearrangement joins TRBV6-6 to TRBJ2-7; D possibly corresponds to TRBD1 (6 bases). The germline V gene encodes CDR1 MNHNY and CDR2 SVGAGI (reference sequence). The CDR3 runs 15 residues. Trimming took 6 bases from V and 3 from J, leaving 18 bases between them.